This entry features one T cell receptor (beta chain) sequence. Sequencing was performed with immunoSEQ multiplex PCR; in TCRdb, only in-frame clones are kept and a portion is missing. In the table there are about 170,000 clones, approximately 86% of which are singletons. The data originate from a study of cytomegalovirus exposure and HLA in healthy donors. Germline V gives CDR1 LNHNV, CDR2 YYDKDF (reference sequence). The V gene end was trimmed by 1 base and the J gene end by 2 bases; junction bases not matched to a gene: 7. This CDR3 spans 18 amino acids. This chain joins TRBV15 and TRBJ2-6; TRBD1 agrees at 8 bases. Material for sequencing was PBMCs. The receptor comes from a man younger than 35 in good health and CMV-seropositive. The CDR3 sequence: CATSRARDRTPGANVLTF. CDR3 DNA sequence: TGTGCCACCAGCAGAGCGAGGGACAGGACCCCTGGGGCCAACGTCCTGACTTTC.